Below, one T cell receptor beta chain is given with its context. Its antigen is undetermined. Germline V CDR1 and CDR2: SGHRS, YFSETQ. The CDR3 loop spans 15 amino acids. V lost 3 bases to trimming and J lost 8 bases, with 17 bases between them. The sample comes from a study of cytomegalovirus exposure and HLA in healthy donors. Study-wide findings and caveats: Earlier results showed most TCR beta V segments being productive about 87% or about 30% of the time.

60 Vbeta and 13 Jbeta primers were used in PCR. In the authors' workflow: In a later analysis, roughly 11 million of approximately 86 million unique beta chains occurred in at least two donors. The assay was immunoSEQ multiplex PCR, and TCRdb's table has in-frame clones only and misses some. V, J and clone size were drawn from that table, and D and trimming were deduced from the DNA. The sample yields more than 95,000 clones, about 79% seen once. The chain carries TRBV5-1 and TRBJ1-4, with a weak D call TRBD1 (6 bases). Sequencing was performed on PBMCs. The sequence derives from a man aged 50-60 years in good health and CMV-seronegative. The CDR3 nucleotides read TGCGCCAGCAGCTCTGGGGGACACCCAACCGAAAAACTGTTTTTT. This translates into CASSSGGHPTEKLFF.